This is a list of T cell receptor beta chains from one sample in a study of early T cells in non-severe SARS-CoV-2 infection. From the 5' RACE reads, TCRdb called clonotypes with MiXCR, one entry per CDR3 protein. The sample consists of 35,000 to 45,000 distinct CDR3 sequences, roughly an eighth of them appearing once. Sequenced: whole blood. Every receptor here comes from an adult who was a healthcare worker with PCR-confirmed SARS-CoV-2 infection or an uninfected control (not recorded which). Each CDR3 is given with its conserved first and last residue. D genes are given only for firm matches. Only part of the rows carry a size: once, few, many, or a class if the clone is expanded.

d_call: TRBD2
clone_size: few
j_call: TRBJ2-1
v_call: TRBV2
cdr3_aa: CASSDRGGRVNNEQFF
cdr3_nt: TGTGCCAGCAGTGATAGGGGCGGGAGGGTCAACAATGAGCAGTTCTTC

d_call: -
clone_size: -
j_call: TRBJ2-3
v_call: TRBV5-4
cdr3_aa: CASSLETEQTDTQYF
cdr3_nt: TGTGCCAGCAGCTTGGAGACGGAGCAAACAGATACGCAGTATTTT

d_call: TRBD2
clone_size: many
j_call: TRBJ2-7
v_call: TRBV6-2/TRBV6-3
cdr3_aa: CASSGQGLEPYEQYF
cdr3_nt: TGTGCCAGCAGTGGGCAGGGACTAGAGCCCTACGAGCAGTACTTC

d_call: TRBD1
clone_size: few
j_call: TRBJ2-7
v_call: TRBV2
cdr3_aa: CASSGTIRDRGYGSSYEQYF
cdr3_nt: TGTGCCAGCAGTGGAACGATCCGGGACAGGGGATACGGAAGCTCCTACGAGCAGTACTTC

d_call: -
clone_size: few
j_call: TRBJ1-2
v_call: TRBV10-2
cdr3_aa: CASSEAGTRVDGYTF
cdr3_nt: TGCGCCAGCAGTGAGGCCGGGACCAGGGTAGATGGCTACACCTTC

d_call: -
clone_size: many
j_call: TRBJ1-2
v_call: TRBV7-6
cdr3_aa: CASSSGFYGYTF
cdr3_nt: TGTGCCAGCAGCTCAGGGTTCTATGGCTACACCTTC

d_call: -
clone_size: few
j_call: TRBJ2-7
v_call: TRBV19
cdr3_aa: CASSITPGAYEQYF
cdr3_nt: TGTGCCAGTAGTATCACACCCGGGGCTTACGAGCAGTACTTC

d_call: TRBD2
clone_size: few
j_call: TRBJ2-7
v_call: TRBV20-1
cdr3_aa: CSARGGRWYEQYF
cdr3_nt: TGCAGTGCTAGGGGCGGGAGGTGGTACGAGCAGTACTTC

d_call: -
clone_size: -
j_call: TRBJ2-5
v_call: TRBV5-5
cdr3_aa: CASRPAGLPETQYF
cdr3_nt: TGTGCCAGCAGACCTGCGGGGTTGCCTGAGACCCAGTACTTC

d_call: -
clone_size: few
j_call: TRBJ1-2
v_call: TRBV19
cdr3_aa: CASSNQANYGYTF
cdr3_nt: TGTGCCAGTAGCAATCAAGCTAACTATGGCTACACCTTC

d_call: -
clone_size: -
j_call: TRBJ2-5
v_call: TRBV6-5
cdr3_aa: CASTEQGLETQYF
cdr3_nt: TGTGCCAGCACCGAACAGGGTTTAGAGACCCAGTACTTC

d_call: TRBD2
clone_size: few
j_call: TRBJ2-7
v_call: TRBV5-1
cdr3_aa: CASSGGISGTYEQYF
cdr3_nt: TGCGCCAGCAGCGGGGGAATTAGCGGGACCTACGAGCAGTACTTC

d_call: -
clone_size: many
j_call: TRBJ2-7
v_call: TRBV18
cdr3_aa: CASSPPGYEQYF
cdr3_nt: TGTGCCAGCTCACCTCCGGGCTACGAGCAGTACTTC

d_call: -
clone_size: -
j_call: TRBJ2-1
v_call: TRBV28
cdr3_aa: CASSLDPGLSYNEQFF
cdr3_nt: TGTGCCAGCAGTTTGGACCCGGGACTCTCCTACAATGAGCAGTTCTTC

d_call: -
clone_size: few
j_call: TRBJ1-2
v_call: TRBV6-2/TRBV6-3
cdr3_aa: CASSYAGSPGYTF
cdr3_nt: TGTGCCAGCAGTTACGCAGGGAGTCCTGGCTACACCTTC

d_call: -
clone_size: many
j_call: TRBJ1-4
v_call: TRBV5-1
cdr3_aa: CASRQMDGKELFF
cdr3_nt: TGCGCCAGCAGACAAATGGACGGGAAGGAACTGTTTTTT

d_call: -
clone_size: -
j_call: TRBJ2-3
v_call: TRBV12-3/TRBV12-4
cdr3_aa: CASSGHHATDTQYF
cdr3_nt: TGTGCCAGCAGTGGACACCACGCCACAGATACGCAGTATTTT

d_call: -
clone_size: -
j_call: TRBJ2-3
v_call: TRBV6-1
cdr3_aa: CASSVSGRTDTQYF
cdr3_nt: TGTGCCAGCAGTGTTTCAGGCCGCACAGATACGCAGTATTTT

d_call: -
clone_size: many
j_call: TRBJ1-4
v_call: TRBV18
cdr3_aa: CASSGTANEKLFF
cdr3_nt: TGTGCCAGCTCCGGGACGGCTAATGAAAAACTGTTTTTT

d_call: TRBD1
clone_size: many
j_call: TRBJ1-4
v_call: TRBV30
cdr3_aa: CAWSQGAGEKLFF
cdr3_nt: TGTGCCTGGAGTCAGGGGGCCGGTGAAAAACTGTTTTTT

d_call: -
clone_size: -
j_call: TRBJ2-5
v_call: TRBV4-1
cdr3_aa: CASSQDPARRGKETQYF
cdr3_nt: TGCGCCAGCAGCCAAGATCCCGCACGGCGCGGCAAAGAGACCCAGTACTTC

d_call: -
clone_size: -
j_call: TRBJ2-5
v_call: TRBV28
cdr3_aa: CASSSRGAGETQYF
cdr3_nt: TGTGCCAGCAGTTCTCGGGGGGCCGGGGAGACCCAGTACTTC

d_call: -
clone_size: few
j_call: TRBJ2-1
v_call: TRBV7-6
cdr3_aa: CASSLLAASSYNEQFF
cdr3_nt: TGTGCCAGCAGCTTATTAGCGGCCAGCTCCTACAATGAGCAGTTCTTC

d_call: -
clone_size: -
j_call: TRBJ1-2
v_call: TRBV7-2
cdr3_aa: CASSLPLAENYGYTF
cdr3_nt: TGTGCCAGCAGCTTACCATTGGCGGAGAACTATGGCTACACCTTC

d_call: -
clone_size: many
j_call: TRBJ1-1
v_call: TRBV14
cdr3_aa: CASSRLQGTEAFF
cdr3_nt: TGTGCCAGCAGCCGGCTACAGGGAACTGAAGCTTTCTTT

d_call: -
clone_size: many
j_call: TRBJ2-5
v_call: TRBV5-4
cdr3_aa: CASSPTGASETQYF
cdr3_nt: TGTGCCAGCAGCCCCACGGGGGCCTCAGAGACCCAGTACTTC

d_call: -
clone_size: few
j_call: TRBJ2-3
v_call: TRBV7-8
cdr3_aa: CASSLILRGAQYF
cdr3_nt: TGTGCCAGCAGCTTAATTTTACGAGGGGCGCAGTATTTT

d_call: -
clone_size: few
j_call: TRBJ2-3
v_call: TRBV7-3
cdr3_aa: CASSSRRDTQYF
cdr3_nt: TGTGCCAGCAGCTCCAGGCGAGATACGCAGTATTTT

d_call: -
clone_size: many
j_call: TRBJ2-3
v_call: TRBV28
cdr3_aa: CASKWGTSTDTQYF
cdr3_nt: TGTGCCAGCAAGTGGGGGACTAGCACAGATACGCAGTATTTT

d_call: TRBD2
clone_size: many
j_call: TRBJ2-3
v_call: TRBV5-1
cdr3_aa: CASSQEEGRLAGPHTQYF
cdr3_nt: TGCGCCAGCAGCCAGGAGGAAGGCAGGCTAGCGGGGCCCCATACGCAGTATTTT

d_call: -
clone_size: once
j_call: TRBJ1-4
v_call: TRBV20-1
cdr3_aa: CSARDTRRAEINEKLFF
cdr3_nt: TGCAGTGCTAGAGATACTCGTAGGGCAGAGATTAATGAAAAACTGTTTTTT

d_call: -
clone_size: many
j_call: TRBJ2-5
v_call: TRBV6-2/TRBV6-3
cdr3_aa: CASSYNVGASGTQYF
cdr3_nt: TGTGCCAGCAGTTACAACGTGGGGGCTAGCGGGACCCAGTACTTC

d_call: -
clone_size: few
j_call: TRBJ1-4
v_call: TRBV7-9
cdr3_aa: CASSQLTGLNEKLFF
cdr3_nt: TGTGCCAGCAGCCAACTGACAGGTCTTAATGAAAAACTGTTTTTT

d_call: -
clone_size: few
j_call: TRBJ2-3
v_call: TRBV10-3
cdr3_aa: CAISILGTHSTDTQYF
cdr3_nt: TGTGCCATCTCTATCCTAGGGACACACAGCACAGATACGCAGTATTTT

d_call: TRBD2
clone_size: many
j_call: TRBJ2-7
v_call: TRBV7-2
cdr3_aa: CASSLSGRAGEQYF
cdr3_nt: TGTGCCAGCAGCTTGAGCGGGAGGGCCGGCGAGCAGTACTTC

d_call: TRBD2
clone_size: few
j_call: TRBJ2-7
v_call: TRBV29-1
cdr3_aa: CSDATSALPRDEQYF
cdr3_nt: TGCAGCGACGCGACTAGCGCCCTCCCTCGGGACGAGCAGTACTTC

d_call: -
clone_size: many
j_call: TRBJ1-1
v_call: TRBV7-8
cdr3_aa: CASSLMTPLGVERAFF
cdr3_nt: TGTGCCAGCAGTCTTATGACCCCACTTGGTGTAGAAAGAGCTTTCTTT

d_call: TRBD1
clone_size: many
j_call: TRBJ2-7
v_call: TRBV18
cdr3_aa: CASSAAGTDVPYEQYF
cdr3_nt: TGTGCCAGCTCAGCGGCCGGGACAGACGTCCCCTACGAGCAGTACTTC